This T cell receptor beta chain was captured by sequencing in a study of blood T cell repertoires in COVID-19. Generated by immunoSEQ multiplex PCR, the TCRdb table keeps only in-frame clones and is missing some. Counted here are approximately 330,000 clones, over 80% occurring once; the ten biggest clones make up approximately 9.3%. Sequenced: peripheral blood. The TCR was taken from a man aged 25-40 years with COVID-19, enrolled during active disease.

CDR3 loop: CASSWQDNSNQPQHF. The CDR3 bases are TGTGCCAGCAGTTGGCAGGACAATAGCAATCAGCCCCAGCATTTT. The chain employs TRBV6-5 and TRBJ1-5; D is perhaps TRBD1 (5 bases). CDR3 size: 15 residues. In germline, CDR1 is MNHEY, CDR2 SVGAGI. Trimming left V 4 bases short and J 0 bases short, with 10 bases between.